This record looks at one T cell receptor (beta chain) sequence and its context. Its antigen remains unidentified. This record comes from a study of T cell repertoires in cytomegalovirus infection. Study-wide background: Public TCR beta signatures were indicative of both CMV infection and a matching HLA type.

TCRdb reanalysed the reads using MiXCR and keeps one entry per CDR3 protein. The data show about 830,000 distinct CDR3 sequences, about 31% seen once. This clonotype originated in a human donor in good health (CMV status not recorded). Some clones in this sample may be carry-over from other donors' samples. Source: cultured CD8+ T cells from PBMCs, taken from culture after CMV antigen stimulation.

The CDR3 sequence is CASSPIPGDTTNSPLHF. Here the CDR3 DNA reads TGCGCCAGCAGCCCGATCCCCGGGGACACAACGAATTCACCCCTCCACTTT. V and J are TRBV5-1 and TRBJ1-6, with TRBD1 as a possible D gene (6 bases). Trimming stripped 4 bases from V and 7 bases from J, with 21 bases between. Germline V gene lookup returns CDR1 SGHRS and CDR2 YFSETQ. The CDR3 is 17 residues long.